The next 9 T cell receptor beta chains were all read from a single sample in a study of cytomegalovirus exposure and HLA in healthy donors. Primers for the PCR totalled 60 Vbeta and 13 Jbeta. Measured with immunoSEQ multiplex PCR; TCRdb has only the in-frame clones, and not every one. Here the sample spans fewer than 200,000 clones, around 81% being singletons. Sequenced sample: PBMCs. These receptors were collected from a woman between 18 and 29 years old in good health and CMV-seropositive.

The V gene is TRBV10-3, the J gene TRBJ2-5; D not resolved. CDR1 ENHRY and CDR2 SYGVKD come from the germline V gene. This CDR3 contains 13 residues. Trimming shortened V by 4 bases and J by 0 bases, and 6 bases separated the two germline ends. CDR3 sequence (DNA): TGTGCCATCAGTGCCGCAGACCAAGAGACCCAGTACTTC. Protein: CAISAADQETQYF.

The chain is built from TRBV5-1 and TRBJ2-3, with TRBD1 matching 9 bases. J was trimmed by 0 bases and V by 3 bases; bases with no gene match: 11. CDR3 length: 18 residues. Germline CDR1 reads SGHRS; CDR2 reads YFSETQ. In nucleotides, the CDR3 is TGCGCCAGCAGCTGGGGGGACAGGGAACGATGGAGCACAGATACGCAGTATTTT. Its translation: CASSWGDRERWSTDTQYF.

The chain has TRBV7-9 and TRBJ1-2, with a tentative D call TRBD1 (5 bases). V lost 5 bases to trimming and J lost 4 bases, with 11 bases between them. Germline V CDR1 and CDR2: SEHNR, FQNEAQ (reference sequence). The CDR3 is 13 residues long. The CDR3 reads CASSQDKFYGYTF. Here the CDR3 DNA reads TGTGCCAGCAGCCAGGACAAGTTCTATGGCTACACCTTC.

This rearrangement joins TRBV6-1 to TRBJ1-1; D not resolved. The V gene's germline CDR1 is MNHNS and CDR2 SASEGT. Trimming stripped 5 bases from V and 10 bases from J, with 11 bases between. This CDR3 comprises 11 residues. This CDR3 reads CASSNGRGAFF. The DNA for the CDR3 is TGTGCCAGCAGTAACGGCCGCGGAGCTTTCTTT.

The chain combines TRBV6-6 with TRBJ2-7, with 8 nucleotides matching TRBD1. V dropped 6 bases and J dropped 0; count of bases not matched to a gene: 4. The CDR3 extends over 14 amino acids. Germline V gene lookup returns CDR1 MNHNY and CDR2 SVGAGI (reference sequence). The CDR3 coding sequence is TGTGCCAGCAGCCTCGACAGGGGCTCCTACGAGCAGTACTTC. Its protein product is CASSLDRGSYEQYF.

The chain is built from TRBV9 and TRBJ2-2; weak D call: TRBD2 (6 bases). The CDR3 runs to 15 residues. V shed 5 bases and J shed 4 bases, with 15 bases lying between them. Germline V CDR1 and CDR2: SGDLS, YYNGEE. Here the CDR3 DNA reads TGTGCCAGCAGTGCCAGGGACTGGTCCACCGGGGAGCTGTTTTTT. It encodes CASSARDWSTGELFF.

The chain couples TRBV19 to TRBJ1-2; D is perhaps TRBD1 (6 bases). V lost 4 bases to trimming and J lost 4 bases, with 10 bases between them. The CDR3 has 13 amino acids. Germline V lookup: CDR1 LNHDA, CDR2 SQIVND (reference sequence). CDR3 sequence (DNA): TGTGCCAGTAGTACCACAGGGATCTATGGCTACACCTTC. Translating gives CASSTTGIYGYTF.

The V and J genes are TRBV7-2 and TRBJ2-7; perhaps TRBD1 as D (6 bases). Germline V gene lookup returns CDR1 SGHTA and CDR2 FQGNSA. The CDR3 runs to 14 residues. V was trimmed by 5 bases and J by 5 bases, leaving 16 bases between them. CDR3 protein: CASSTRQVPDEQYF. The CDR3 DNA is TGTGCCAGCAGCACCCGACAGGTCCCCGACGAGCAGTACTTC.

The rearrangement joins TRBV29-1 to TRBJ2-7, with 8 bases lining up with TRBD1. This CDR3 is 13 amino acids long. V shed 4 bases, J shed 5 bases, and the junction held 7 bases outside the gene matches. Germline assignment: CDR1 SQVTM and CDR2 ANQGSEA. CDR3 protein: CSVASGTGHEQYF. The DNA for the CDR3 is TGCAGCGTTGCTTCCGGGACAGGCCACGAGCAGTACTTC.